The subject of this entry is one T cell receptor (beta chain). Its antigen remains unknown. The sequencing template was cDNA reverse transcribed from extracted RNA. Generated by immunoSEQ multiplex PCR, the TCRdb table keeps only in-frame clones and is missing some. This table has about 120,000 clones, about 60% appearing once. This sample is part of a study of CD8+ T cells in alopecia areata. Broader study findings: Higher clonality than in normal scalp was seen in lesional scalp, especially alopecia totalis/universalis. Shared TCR sequences were less clear between patients than in mice, possibly partly from HLA diversity. Among the cells sequenced in scalp samples are also the resident alphabeta T cells of normal skin.

It was from PBMCs that CD4+ and CD8+ T cells were sorted. The V gene's germline CDR1 is KGHSH and CDR2 LQKENI. V was trimmed by 2 bases and J by 6 bases, leaving 11 bases between them. The CDR3 contains 14 residues. V gene TRBV18 combines with J gene TRBJ2-4; TRBD2 is a possible D gene (6 bases). The specimen was CD4+ T cells sorted from blood. The sequence was collected from a human donor in good health. The CDR3, as DNA: TGTGCCAGCTCACCAGACGGGAGCACAAACATTCAGTACTTC. Translation gives CASSPDGSTNIQYF.